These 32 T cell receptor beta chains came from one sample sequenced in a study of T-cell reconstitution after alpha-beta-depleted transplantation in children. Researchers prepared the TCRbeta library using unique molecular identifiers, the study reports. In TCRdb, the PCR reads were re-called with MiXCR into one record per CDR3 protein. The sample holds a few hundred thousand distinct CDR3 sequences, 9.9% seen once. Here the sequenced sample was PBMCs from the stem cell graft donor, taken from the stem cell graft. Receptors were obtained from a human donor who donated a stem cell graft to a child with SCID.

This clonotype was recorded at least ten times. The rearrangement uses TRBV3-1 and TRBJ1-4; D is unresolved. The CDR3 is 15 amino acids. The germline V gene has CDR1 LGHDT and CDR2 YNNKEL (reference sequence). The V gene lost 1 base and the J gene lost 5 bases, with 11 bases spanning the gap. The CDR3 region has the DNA TGTGCCAGCAGCCAAGTGGGCAGCGAAAATGAAAAACTGTTTTTT. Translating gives CASSQVGSENEKLFF.

CDR3 coding DNA: TGTGCCAGCAGCCTGAGACCGGGGGGAACCGGGGAGCTGTTTTTT. The encoded protein is CASSLRPGGTGELFF. The chain is built from TRBV2 and TRBJ2-2; 7 bases align to TRBD2. This CDR3 is 15 amino acids long. In germline, CDR1 is SNHLY, CDR2 FYNNEI. The junction had 9 bases not matched to a gene; V was cut back by 6 bases and J by 5 bases.

CDR3 protein: CSVGEGAGYEQYF. For the CDR3, the DNA is TGCAGCGTTGGCGAGGGGGCCGGGTACGAGCAGTACTTC. This rearrangement joins TRBV29-1 to TRBJ2-7, with TRBD1 matching over 7 bases. From germline, CDR1 is SQVTM and CDR2 ANQGSEA. V was pared by 4 bases and J by 4 bases, with 7 bases of the junction left unmatched. This CDR3 has 13 amino acids.

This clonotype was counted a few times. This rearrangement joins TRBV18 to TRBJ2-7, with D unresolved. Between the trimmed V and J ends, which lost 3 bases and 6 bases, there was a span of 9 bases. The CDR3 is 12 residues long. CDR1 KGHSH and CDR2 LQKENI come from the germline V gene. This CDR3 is CASSPQEREQYF. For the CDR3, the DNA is TGTGCCAGCTCACCCCAGGAACGCGAGCAGTACTTC.

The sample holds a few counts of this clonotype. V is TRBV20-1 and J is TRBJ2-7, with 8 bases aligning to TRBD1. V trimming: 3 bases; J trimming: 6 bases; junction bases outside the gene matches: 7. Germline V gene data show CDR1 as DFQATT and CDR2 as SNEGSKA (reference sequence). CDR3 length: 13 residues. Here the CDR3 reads CSARRQGALEQYF. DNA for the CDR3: TGCAGTGCTAGGCGGCAGGGGGCGCTCGAGCAGTACTTC.

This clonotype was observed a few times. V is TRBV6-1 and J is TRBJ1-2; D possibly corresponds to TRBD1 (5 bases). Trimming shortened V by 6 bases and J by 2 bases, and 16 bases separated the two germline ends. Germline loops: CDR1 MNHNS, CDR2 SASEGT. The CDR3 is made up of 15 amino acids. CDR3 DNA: TGTGCCAGCAGCCCCCGGGACGGATGGAACTATGGCTACACCTTC. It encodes CASSPRDGWNYGYTF.

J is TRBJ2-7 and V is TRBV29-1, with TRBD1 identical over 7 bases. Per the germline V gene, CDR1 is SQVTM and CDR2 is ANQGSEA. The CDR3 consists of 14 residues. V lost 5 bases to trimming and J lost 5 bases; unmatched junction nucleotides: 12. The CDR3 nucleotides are TGCAGCGTTTGCCCGTGGGACAGAGGAGACGAGCAGTACTTC. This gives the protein CSVCPWDRGDEQYF.

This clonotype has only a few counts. DNA for the CDR3: TGTGCCACCGCCGGGACCGGGGAGCTGTTTTTT. Protein sequence: CATAGTGELFF. This chain links TRBV10-3 with TRBJ2-2, with unresolved D. V lost 10 bases to trimming and J lost 5 bases, with 8 bases between them. The CDR3 extends over 11 amino acids. CDR1 is ENHRY and CDR2 is SYGVKD in the germline V gene.

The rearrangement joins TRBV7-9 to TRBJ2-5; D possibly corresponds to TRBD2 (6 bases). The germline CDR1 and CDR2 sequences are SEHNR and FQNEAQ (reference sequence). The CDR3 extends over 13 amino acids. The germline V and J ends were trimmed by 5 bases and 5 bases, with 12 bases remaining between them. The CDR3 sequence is CASSAAGSETQYF. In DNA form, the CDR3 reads TGTGCCAGCAGCGCGGCGGGGAGCGAGACCCAGTACTTC.

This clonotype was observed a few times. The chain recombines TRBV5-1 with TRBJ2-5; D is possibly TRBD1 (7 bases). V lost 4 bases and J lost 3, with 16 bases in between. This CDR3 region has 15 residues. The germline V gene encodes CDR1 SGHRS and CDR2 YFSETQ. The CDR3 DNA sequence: TGCGCCAGCAGCGCGGGACAGAGGGTCGAAGAGACCCAGTACTTC. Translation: CASSAGQRVEETQYF.

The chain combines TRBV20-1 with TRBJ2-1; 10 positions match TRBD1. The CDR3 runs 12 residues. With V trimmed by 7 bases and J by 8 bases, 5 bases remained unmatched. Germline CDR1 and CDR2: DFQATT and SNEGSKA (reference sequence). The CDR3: CSVGQGLYEQFF. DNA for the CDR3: TGCAGTGTGGGACAGGGGCTCTATGAGCAGTTCTTC.

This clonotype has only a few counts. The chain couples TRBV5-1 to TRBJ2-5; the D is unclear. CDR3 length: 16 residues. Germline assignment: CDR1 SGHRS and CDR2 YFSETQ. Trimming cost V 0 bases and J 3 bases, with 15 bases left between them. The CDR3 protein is CASSLGLGIIKETQYF. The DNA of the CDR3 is TGCGCCAGCAGCTTGGGTCTAGGGATAATTAAAGAGACCCAGTACTTC.

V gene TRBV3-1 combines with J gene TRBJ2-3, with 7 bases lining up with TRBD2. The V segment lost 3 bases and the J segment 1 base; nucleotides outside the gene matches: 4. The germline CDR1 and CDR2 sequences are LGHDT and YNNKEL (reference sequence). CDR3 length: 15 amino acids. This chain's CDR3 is CASSQSGAGTDTQYF. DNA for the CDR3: TGTGCCAGCAGCCAGAGCGGGGCAGGCACAGATACGCAGTATTTT.

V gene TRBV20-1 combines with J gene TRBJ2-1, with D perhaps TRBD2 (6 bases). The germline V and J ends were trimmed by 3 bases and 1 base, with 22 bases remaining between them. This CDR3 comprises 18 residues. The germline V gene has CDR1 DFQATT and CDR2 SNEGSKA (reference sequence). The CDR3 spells CSASGWDSLRGSYNEQFF. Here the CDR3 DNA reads TGCAGTGCTAGCGGATGGGACTCTCTCCGGGGTTCCTACAATGAGCAGTTCTTC.

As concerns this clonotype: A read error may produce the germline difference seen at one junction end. The chain's CDR3 is CATSVDREETQYF. CDR3 coding DNA: TGTGCCACCAGTGTGGACAGGGAGGAGACCCAGTACTTC. The chain employs TRBV10-3 and TRBJ2-5; TRBD1 matches at 8 bases. CDR1 is ENHRY and CDR2 is SYGVKD in the germline V gene. CDR3 length: 13 amino acids.

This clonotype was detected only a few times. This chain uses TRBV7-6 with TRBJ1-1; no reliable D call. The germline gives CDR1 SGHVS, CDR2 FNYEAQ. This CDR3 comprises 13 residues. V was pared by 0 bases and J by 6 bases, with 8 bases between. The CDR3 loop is CASSLADEPEAFF. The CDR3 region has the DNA TGTGCCAGCAGCTTAGCAGACGAACCTGAAGCTTTCTTT.

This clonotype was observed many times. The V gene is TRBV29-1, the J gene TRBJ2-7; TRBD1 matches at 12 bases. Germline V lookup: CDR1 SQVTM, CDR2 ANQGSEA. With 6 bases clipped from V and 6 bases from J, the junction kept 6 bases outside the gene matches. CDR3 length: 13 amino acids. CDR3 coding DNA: TGCAGCGTCGGGACAGGGGGCGGGTTCGAGCAGTACTTC. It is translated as CSVGTGGGFEQYF.

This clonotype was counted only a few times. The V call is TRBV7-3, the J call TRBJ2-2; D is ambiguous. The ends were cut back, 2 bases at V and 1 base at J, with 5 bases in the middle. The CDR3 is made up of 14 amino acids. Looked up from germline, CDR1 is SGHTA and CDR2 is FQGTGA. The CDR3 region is CASSLGKNTGELFF. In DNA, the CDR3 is TGTGCCAGCAGCTTAGGGAAGAACACCGGGGAGCTGTTTTTT.

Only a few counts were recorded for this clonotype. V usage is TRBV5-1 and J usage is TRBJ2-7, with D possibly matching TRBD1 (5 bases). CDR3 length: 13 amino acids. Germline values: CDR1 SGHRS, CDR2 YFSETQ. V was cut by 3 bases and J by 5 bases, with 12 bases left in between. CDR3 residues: CASSWGKGNEQYF. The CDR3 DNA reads TGCGCCAGCAGCTGGGGCAAAGGGAACGAGCAGTACTTC. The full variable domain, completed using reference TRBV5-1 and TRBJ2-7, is KAGVTQTPRYLIKTRGQQVTLSCSPISGHRSVSWYQQTPGQGLQFLFEYFSETQRNKGNFPGRFSGRQFSNSRSEMNVSTLELGDSALYLCASSWGKGNEQYFGPGTRLTVT.

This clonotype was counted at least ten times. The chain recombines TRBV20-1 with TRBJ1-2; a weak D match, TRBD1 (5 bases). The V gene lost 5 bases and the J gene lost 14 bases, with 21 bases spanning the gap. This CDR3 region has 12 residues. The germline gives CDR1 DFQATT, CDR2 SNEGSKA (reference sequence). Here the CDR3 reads CSADDRTGPSTF. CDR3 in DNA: TGCAGTGCTGATGACAGAACGGGTCCTTCTACCTTC.

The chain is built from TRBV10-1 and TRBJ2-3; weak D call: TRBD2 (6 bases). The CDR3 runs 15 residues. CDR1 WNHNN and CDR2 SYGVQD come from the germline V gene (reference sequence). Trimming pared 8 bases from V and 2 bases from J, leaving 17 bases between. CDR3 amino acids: CASADSGTNTDTQYF. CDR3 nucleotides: TGCGCCAGCGCGGATAGCGGAACTAACACAGATACGCAGTATTTT.

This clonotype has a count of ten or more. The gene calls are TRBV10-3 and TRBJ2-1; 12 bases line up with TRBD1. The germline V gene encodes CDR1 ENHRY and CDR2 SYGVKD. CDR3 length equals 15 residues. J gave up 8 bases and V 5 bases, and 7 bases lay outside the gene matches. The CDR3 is CAISPTGTGGDEQFF. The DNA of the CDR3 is TGTGCCATCAGTCCAACCGGGACAGGGGGCGATGAGCAGTTCTTC.

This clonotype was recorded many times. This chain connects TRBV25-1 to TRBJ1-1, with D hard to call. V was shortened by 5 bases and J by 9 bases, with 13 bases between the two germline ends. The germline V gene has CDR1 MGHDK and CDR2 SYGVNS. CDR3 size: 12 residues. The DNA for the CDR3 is TGTGCCAGCAGTCTGCTGAACGGCCAAGCTTTCTTT. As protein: CASSLLNGQAFF.

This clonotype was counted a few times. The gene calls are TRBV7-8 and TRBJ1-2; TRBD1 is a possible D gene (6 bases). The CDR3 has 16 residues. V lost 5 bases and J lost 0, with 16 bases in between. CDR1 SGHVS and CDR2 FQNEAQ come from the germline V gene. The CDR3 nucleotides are TGTGCCAGCAGCGACCGAACGACAGGCGCTAACTATGGCTACACCTTC. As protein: CASSDRTTGANYGYTF.

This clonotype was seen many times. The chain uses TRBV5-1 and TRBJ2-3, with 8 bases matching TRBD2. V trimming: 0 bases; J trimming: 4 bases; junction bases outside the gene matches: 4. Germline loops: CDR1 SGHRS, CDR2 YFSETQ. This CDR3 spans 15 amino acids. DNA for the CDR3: TGCGCCAGCAGCTTGGATGGGACTAGAGCAGATACGCAGTATTTT. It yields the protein CASSLDGTRADTQYF.

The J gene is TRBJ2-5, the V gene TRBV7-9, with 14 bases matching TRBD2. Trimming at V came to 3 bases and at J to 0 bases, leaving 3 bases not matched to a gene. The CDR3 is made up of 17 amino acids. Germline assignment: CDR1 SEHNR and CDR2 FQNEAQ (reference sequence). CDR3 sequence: CASSLGLAGAHQETQYF. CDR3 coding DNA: TGTGCCAGCAGCTTGGGACTAGCGGGGGCCCACCAAGAGACCCAGTACTTC. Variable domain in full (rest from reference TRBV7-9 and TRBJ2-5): DTGVSQNPRHKITKRGQNVTFRCDPISEHNRLYWYRQTLGQGPEFLTYFQNEAQLEKSRLLSDRFSAERPKGSFSTLEIQRTEQGDSAMYLCASSLGLAGAHQETQYFGPGTRLLVL.

The DNA for the CDR3 is TGTGCCAGTATAAGACAAGAGACCCAGTACTTC. Residues: CASIRQETQYF. The chain combines TRBV19 with TRBJ2-5, with no clear D. Germline lookup yields CDR1 LNHDA and CDR2 SQIVND (reference sequence). V shed 7 bases and J shed 2 bases, with 5 bases lying between them. The CDR3 has 11 amino acids.

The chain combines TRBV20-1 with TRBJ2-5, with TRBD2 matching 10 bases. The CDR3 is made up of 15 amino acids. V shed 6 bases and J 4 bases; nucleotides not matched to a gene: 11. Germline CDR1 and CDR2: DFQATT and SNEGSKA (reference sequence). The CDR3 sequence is CSALPGTSVRETQYF. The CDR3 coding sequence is TGCAGTGCCCTCCCCGGGACTAGCGTCAGAGAGACCCAGTACTTC.

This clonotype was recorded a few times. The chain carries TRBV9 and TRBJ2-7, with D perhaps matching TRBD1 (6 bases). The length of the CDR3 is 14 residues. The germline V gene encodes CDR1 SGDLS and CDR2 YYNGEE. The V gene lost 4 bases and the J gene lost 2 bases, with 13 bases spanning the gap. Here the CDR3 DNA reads TGTGCCAGCAGCCAGGGGTCTTCTACCTACGAGCAGTACTTC. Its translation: CASSQGSSTYEQYF.

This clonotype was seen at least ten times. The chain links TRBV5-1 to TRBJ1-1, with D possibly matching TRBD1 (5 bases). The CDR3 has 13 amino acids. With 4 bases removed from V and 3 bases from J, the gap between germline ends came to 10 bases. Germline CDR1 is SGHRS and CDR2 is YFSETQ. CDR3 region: CASSGTTHTEAFF. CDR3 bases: TGCGCCAGCAGCGGGACGACGCACACTGAAGCTTTCTTT.

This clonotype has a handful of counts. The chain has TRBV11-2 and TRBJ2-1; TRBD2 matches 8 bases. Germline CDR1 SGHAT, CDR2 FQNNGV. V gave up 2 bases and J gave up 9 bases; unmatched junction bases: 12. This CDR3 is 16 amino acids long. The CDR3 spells CASSLIPGLELVEQFF. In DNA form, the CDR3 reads TGTGCCAGCAGCTTAATTCCGGGACTAGAGTTGGTTGAGCAGTTCTTC. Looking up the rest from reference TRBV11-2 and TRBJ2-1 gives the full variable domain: EAGVAQSPRYKIIEKRQSVAFWCNPISGHATLYWYQQILGQGPKLLIQFQNNGVVDDSQLPKDRFSAERLKGVDSTLKIQPAKLEDSAVYLCASSLIPGLELVEQFFGPGTRLTVL.

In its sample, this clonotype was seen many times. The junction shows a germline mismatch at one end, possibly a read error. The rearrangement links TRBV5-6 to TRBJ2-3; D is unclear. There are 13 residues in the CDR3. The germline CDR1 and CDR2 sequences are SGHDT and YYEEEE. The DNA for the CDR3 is TGTGCCAGCAGCTCCATGGCCCAGGATAGGCAGTATTTT. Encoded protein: CASSSMAQDRQYF.